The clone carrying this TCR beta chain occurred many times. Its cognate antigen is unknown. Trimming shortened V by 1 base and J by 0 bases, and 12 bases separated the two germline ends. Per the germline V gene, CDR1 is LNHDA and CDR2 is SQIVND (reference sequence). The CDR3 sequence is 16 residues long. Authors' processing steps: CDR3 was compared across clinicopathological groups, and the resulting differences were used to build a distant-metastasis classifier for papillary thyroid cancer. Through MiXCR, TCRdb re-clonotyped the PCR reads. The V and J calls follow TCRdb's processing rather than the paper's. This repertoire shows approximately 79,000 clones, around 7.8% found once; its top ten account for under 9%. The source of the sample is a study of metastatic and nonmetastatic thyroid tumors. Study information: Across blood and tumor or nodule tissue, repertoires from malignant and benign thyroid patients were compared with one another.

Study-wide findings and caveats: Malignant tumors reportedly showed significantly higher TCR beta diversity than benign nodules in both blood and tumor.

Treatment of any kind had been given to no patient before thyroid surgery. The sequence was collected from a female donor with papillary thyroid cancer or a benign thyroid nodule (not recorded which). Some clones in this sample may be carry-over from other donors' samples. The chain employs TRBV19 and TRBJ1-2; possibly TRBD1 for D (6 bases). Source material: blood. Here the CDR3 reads CASSIAKDRPNYGYTF. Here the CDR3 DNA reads TGTGCCAGTAGTATAGCGAAGGACAGACCTAACTATGGCTACACCTTC.